This is a list of T cell receptor beta chains from one sample in a study of T cell changes during pregnancy in multiple sclerosis. Profiled with immunoSEQ multiplex PCR; TCRdb holds only in-frame clones, not every one. The table shows 35,000 to 40,000 clones, with 90% occurring only once. The material was CD4+ T cells from peripheral blood mononuclear cells, obtained in the second trimester of pregnancy. All receptors come from a female donor with multiple sclerosis, enrolled in a pregnancy study. CDR3s include the opening cysteine and the closing phenylalanine or tryptophan. The D gene is left open where the match is weak. Part of the rows lack a size; the others show once, few, many or a class for expanded clones.

clone_size,v_call,j_call,d_call,cdr3_nt,cdr3_aa
-,TRBV5-3,TRBJ1-5,-,TGTGCCAGAAGCTTCCATGAGACAATGGGGGGGGGAGATCAGCCCCAGCATTTT,CARSFHETMGGGDQPQHF
-,TRBV19,TRBJ2-7,-,TGTGCCAGTAGTATCCGGTTCGGGAGTTTCTACGAGCAGTACTTC,CASSIRFGSFYEQYF
-,TRBV4-3,TRBJ2-5,-,TGCGCCAGCAGCCTGATGAGCGGGGAGACCCAGTACTTC,CASSLMSGETQYF
-,TRBV11-3,TRBJ1-2,-,TGTGCCAGCAGCTCCATCCTCGTGGGAGGGGGAGTAGTCGGCTACACCTTC,CASSSILVGGGVVGYTF
once,TRBV27,TRBJ2-5,TRBD2,TGTGCCAGCAGTCTTGGACTAGCGGGTGGCGGGGAGACCCAGTACTTC,CASSLGLAGGGETQYF
once,TRBV9,TRBJ2-1,TRBD2,TGTGCCAGCAGCGTAAGCGGGAGCTCTAATGAGCAGTTCTTC,CASSVSGSSNEQFF
-,TRBV12-5,TRBJ1-1,-,TGTGCTAGTGGCTCGGGGGGGGAAACTGAAGCTTTCTTT,CASGSGGETEAFF
-,TRBV2,TRBJ2-1,-,TGTGCCAGCAGTGAACAGGCGGGTGGCTCCTACAATGAGCAGTTCTTC,CASSEQAGGSYNEQFF
-,TRBV7-9,TRBJ2-5,TRBD1,TGTGCCAGCAGCTTGTCTGGACGGACAGGGGGCCAGGGGACCCAGTACTTC,CASSLSGRTGGQGTQYF
-,TRBV5-1,TRBJ2-1,-,TGCGCCAGCAGCTCAGGGCTAGAGCAGTTCTTC,CASSSGLEQFF
-,TRBV14,TRBJ2-5,-,TGTGCCAGCAGCCAGACGAACGGCGGGCATGGGACCCAGTACTTC,CASSQTNGGHGTQYF
-,TRBV7-9,TRBJ1-3,-,TGTGCCAGCAGCCAGGGTTCTGGAAACACCATATATTTT,CASSQGSGNTIYF
-,TRBV14,TRBJ2-2,TRBD1,TGTGCCAGCAGCCGACAGGGGCCATCGAACACCGGGGAGCTGTTTTTT,CASSRQGPSNTGELFF
-,TRBV12-5,TRBJ2-1,-,TGTGCTAGTGGTTTGGTACATGATGAGCAGTTCTTC,CASGLVHDEQFF
-,TRBV5-4,TRBJ2-1,-,TGTGCCAGCAGCTCGGGGGCCTACAATGAGCAGTTCTTC,CASSSGAYNEQFF
once,TRBV7-2,TRBJ2-7,-,TGTGCCAGCAGCTTAAAAATTGCGGTCAGGGCCGTCGAGCAGTACTTC,CASSLKIAVRAVEQYF
once,TRBV30,TRBJ1-5,-,TGTGCCTGGTCGACAGCTTTCAATCAGCCCCAGCATTTT,CAWSTAFNQPQHF
-,TRBV6-5,TRBJ1-2,-,TGTGCCAGCAGTTACTCCCGATCAGATGGCTACACCTTC,CASSYSRSDGYTF
few,TRBV30,TRBJ2-3,TRBD2,TGTGCCTGGACTAGCGGGCTTATTCAGGCAGATACGCAGTATTTT,CAWTSGLIQADTQYF
-,TRBV4-2,TRBJ1-2,-,TGTGCCAGCAGCCAAGATTGGGCCTATGGCTACACCTTC,CASSQDWAYGYTF
-,TRBV6-5,TRBJ2-7,TRBD2,TGTGCCAGCAGTTCTAAGCGGGGATCCTACGAGCAGTACTTC,CASSSKRGSYEQYF
-,TRBV7-2,TRBJ2-7,-,TGTGCCAGCAGCTCACTAGTGCGCGAGCAGTACTTC,CASSSLVREQYF
-,TRBV15,TRBJ2-7,-,TGTGCCACCAGCAAAGATAGAAGCTCCTACGAGCAGTACTTC,CATSKDRSSYEQYF
-,TRBV27,TRBJ2-3,TRBD2,TGTGCCAGCAGTTTACTGGGCGGGAGGGATACGCAGTATTTT,CASSLLGGRDTQYF
-,TRBV15,TRBJ2-7,TRBD2,TGTGCCACCAGCAGGGGACTAGCGGGAGTCAACGAGCAGTACTTC,CATSRGLAGVNEQYF
-,TRBV6-6,TRBJ2-7,TRBD1,TGTGCCAGCAGTTCCTCGGGACAGGGTAGCTACGAGCAGTACTTC,CASSSSGQGSYEQYF
-,TRBV5-4,TRBJ2-3,TRBD2,TGTGCCAGCAGCTTTTTTCTAGCGGGAGCAGATACGCAGTATTTT,CASSFFLAGADTQYF
-,TRBV7-9,TRBJ2-1,TRBD2,TGTGCCAGCAGCTCGGCTAGCGGGAGAATAAGTGGGTCCTACAATGAGCAGTTCTTC,CASSSASGRISGSYNEQFF
-,TRBV7-9,TRBJ1-1,-,TGTGCCAGCAGAAAAGGGGCAGGGGTCATGAACACTGAAGCTTTCTTT,CASRKGAGVMNTEAFF